Below are 9 T cell receptor beta chains sequenced from a single sample in a study of blood T cell repertoires in COVID-19. Here immunoSEQ multiplex PCR was the method, and the copy in TCRdb shows in-frame clones only, minus some. Among approximately 470,000 clones, about 85% were seen once, and the ten largest hold roughly 0.72%. Specimen: PBMCs or T cells enriched from blood (not recorded which). The receptors derive from a woman aged 18-29 years who had recovered from COVID-19.

This chain joins TRBV7-8 and TRBJ2-3; 7 bases fit TRBD2. Looked up from germline, CDR1 is SGHVS and CDR2 is FQNEAQ. V gave up 1 base and J gave up 3 bases; unmatched junction bases: 4. This CDR3 spans 15 amino acids. The CDR3 bases are TGTGCCAGCAGCTTAGAGACTAGCACTACAGATACGCAGTATTTT. Translation: CASSLETSTTDTQYF.

The chain employs TRBV7-8 and TRBJ2-1; D possibly corresponds to TRBD2 (5 bases). Trimming removed 5 bases at V and 8 bases at J, with 10 bases between. The CDR3 consists of 12 residues. Germline CDR1 and CDR2: SGHVS and FQNEAQ. CDR3 nucleotide sequence: TGTGCCAGCAGCGCTTGGAGGTATGAGCAGTTCTTC. Residues: CASSAWRYEQFF.

The chain recombines TRBV10-1 with TRBJ1-2; 9 nucleotides line up with TRBD1. The germline CDR1 and CDR2 sequences are WNHNN and SYGVQD (reference sequence). After removal of 2 bases from V and 8 bases from J, the junction contained 3 bases not matched to a gene. The CDR3 length is 13 residues. The DNA of the CDR3 is TGCGCCAGCAGTGAGGGGACAGGGACCGGCTACACCTTC. Its protein product is CASSEGTGTGYTF.

The rearrangement links TRBV6-1 to TRBJ1-2; 8 nucleotides line up with TRBD1. The CDR3 is 15 amino acids. Germline CDR1 MNHNS, CDR2 SASEGT. V gave up 2 bases and J gave up 4 bases; unmatched junction bases: 6. The CDR3, as DNA: TGTGCCAGCAGTGAAAGGTCAGGGGGCAGCTATGGCTACACCTTC. Protein sequence: CASSERSGGSYGYTF.

The sample holds one count of this clone. The rearrangement links TRBV30 to TRBJ1-6; no clear D gene. Germline V CDR1 and CDR2: GTSNPN, SVGIG (reference sequence). This CDR3 spans 16 amino acids. The V gene lost 0 bases and the J gene lost 7 bases, with 16 bases spanning the gap. CDR3 in amino acids: CAWSVGTGVRNSPLHF. The DNA for the CDR3 is TGTGCCTGGAGTGTAGGTACGGGAGTGCGGAATTCACCCCTCCACTTT.

The chain employs TRBV7-2 and TRBJ1-4; tentative D call: TRBD1 (5 bases). The CDR3 runs 14 residues. Germline values: CDR1 SGHTA, CDR2 FQGNSA. With 5 bases removed from V and 7 bases from J, the gap between germline ends came to 14 bases. This CDR3 reads CASSRGGATEKLFF. The CDR3 nucleotides read TGTGCCAGCAGCCGGGGAGGGGCGACTGAAAAACTGTTTTTT. Together with reference TRBV7-2 and TRBJ1-4, the CDR3 gives the full variable domain: GAGVSQSPSNKVTEKGKDVELRCDPISGHTALYWYRQSLGQGLEFLIYFQGNSAPDKSGLPSDRFSAERTGGSVSTLTIQRTQQEDSAVYLCASSRGGATEKLFFGSGTQLSVL.

The J gene is TRBJ2-7, the V gene TRBV5-6; D possibly corresponds to TRBD1 (6 bases). The germline V gene encodes CDR1 SGHDT and CDR2 YYEEEE. This CDR3 has 15 amino acids. The V end was cut by 4 bases, the J end by 6 bases, with 20 bases between. CDR3 nucleotides: TGTGCCAGCAGCATGCCACAGGGAGAGGGAATCGAGCAGTACTTC. Translated: CASSMPQGEGIEQYF.

CDR3 bases: TGCGCCAGCAGCCGAACAGGGGAGGCCACTGAAGCTTTCTTT. This translates into CASSRTGEATEAFF. The chain is built from TRBV5-1 and TRBJ1-1, with 7 bases identical to TRBD1. CDR1 and CDR2 from the germline V gene are SGHRS and YFSETQ. This CDR3 is 14 amino acids long. After removal of 4 bases from V and 4 bases from J, the junction contained 7 bases not matched to a gene.

The chain links TRBV6-5 to TRBJ1-4, with D maybe TRBD1 (6 bases). Germline assignment: CDR1 MNHEY and CDR2 SVGAGI. The CDR3 length is 15 residues. V was pared by 6 bases and J by 7 bases, with 18 bases between. CDR3 DNA sequence: TGTGCCAGCAGCCTTACAGGGTATGGTGGTGAAAAACTGTTTTTT. Translating it yields CASSLTGYGGEKLFF.